This T cell receptor beta chain was recorded in a study of response to subunit inactivated influenza vaccine. General observations from the study: It was suggested by the authors that few new T cells are recruited by each seasonal influenza vaccination.

TCRdb processed the RT-PCR reads anew with MiXCR; each CDR3 protein has one entry. The sample carries around 480,000 distinct CDR3 sequences, about 15% recorded once. Turning to this clonotype: What it binds is unknown.

The sequencing here drew on CD4+ T cells sorted from PBMCs, taken around 25 months after vaccination. This receptor was taken from a man aged 45 to 70 who received an inactivated influenza vaccine.

CDR3: CAWSVGLNTEAFF. CDR3 bases: TGTGCCTGGAGTGTAGGGCTGAACACTGAAGCTTTCTTT. The genes are TRBV30 and TRBJ1-1; D uncertain. Germline V CDR1 and CDR2: GTSNPN, SVGIG (reference sequence). CDR3 length: 13 residues. Trimming left V 0 bases short and J 0 bases short, with 5 bases between.